This TCR beta chain was recorded in a study of blood T cells in healthy people across ages. General study points: Donor CMV status, an unknown factor, possibly confounded changes in expanded clonotypes.

Comment on this clonotype: The antigen is undetermined.

Through a sample-barcoded 5' primer and a J-beta primer mix, a second PCR was run for 7 to 11 cycles. Researchers report that each sample yielded at least 3 million CDR3-containing paired-end reads. TCRdb re-derived calls from the 5' RACE reads in MiXCR, one entry per CDR3 protein. The sample consists of about 1,600,000 distinct CDR3 sequences, roughly 40% of them appearing once. At least 6 million PBMCs were isolated per sample. The sequenced sample was blood. The TCR sequence derives from a woman aged 18-29 years in good health.

Here the CDR3 reads CASRSPGTRSYEQYF. The DNA of the CDR3 is TGTGCCAGCAGGTCACCCGGGACAAGATCCTACGAGCAGTACTTC. This chain links TRBV28 with TRBJ2-7; maybe TRBD1 (6 bases). This CDR3 has 15 amino acids. The germline V gene has CDR1 MDHEN and CDR2 SYDVKM. Trimming shortened V by 6 bases and J by 1 base, and 16 bases separated the two germline ends.